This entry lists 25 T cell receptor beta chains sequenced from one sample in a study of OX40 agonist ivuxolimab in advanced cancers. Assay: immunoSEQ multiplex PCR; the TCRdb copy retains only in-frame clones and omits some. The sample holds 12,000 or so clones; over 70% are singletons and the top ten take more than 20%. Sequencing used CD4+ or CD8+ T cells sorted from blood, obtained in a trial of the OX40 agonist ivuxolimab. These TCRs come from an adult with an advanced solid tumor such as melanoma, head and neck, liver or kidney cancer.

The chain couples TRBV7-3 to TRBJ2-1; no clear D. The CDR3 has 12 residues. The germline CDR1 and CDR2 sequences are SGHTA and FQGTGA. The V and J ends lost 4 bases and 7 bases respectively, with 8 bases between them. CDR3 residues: CASSSGNNEQFF. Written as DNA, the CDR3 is TGTGCCAGCAGCTCAGGTAATAATGAGCAGTTCTTC.

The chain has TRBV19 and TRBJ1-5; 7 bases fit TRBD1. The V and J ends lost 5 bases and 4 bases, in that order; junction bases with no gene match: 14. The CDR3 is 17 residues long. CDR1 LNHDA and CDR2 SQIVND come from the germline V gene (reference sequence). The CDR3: CASSPLQTGTPNQPQHF. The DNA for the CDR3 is TGTGCCAGTAGTCCACTCCAGACAGGGACCCCGAATCAGCCCCAGCATTTT.

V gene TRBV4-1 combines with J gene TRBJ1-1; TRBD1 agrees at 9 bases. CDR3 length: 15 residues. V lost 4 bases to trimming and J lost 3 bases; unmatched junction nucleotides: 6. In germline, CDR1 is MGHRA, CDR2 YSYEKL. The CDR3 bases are TGCGCCAGCAGCCGGTTTAGGACAGGGGACACTGAAGCTTTCTTT. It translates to CASSRFRTGDTEAFF.

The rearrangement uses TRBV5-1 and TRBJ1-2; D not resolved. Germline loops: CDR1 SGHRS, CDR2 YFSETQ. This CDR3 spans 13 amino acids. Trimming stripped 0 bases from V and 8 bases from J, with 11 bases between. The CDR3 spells CASSLDGRRGYTF. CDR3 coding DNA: TGCGCCAGCAGCTTGGACGGACGTCGAGGCTACACCTTC.

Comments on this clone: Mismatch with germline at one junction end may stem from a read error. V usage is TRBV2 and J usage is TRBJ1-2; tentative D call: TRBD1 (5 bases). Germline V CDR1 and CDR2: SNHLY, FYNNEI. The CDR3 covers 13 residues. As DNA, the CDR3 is TGTGCCAGCACTGAAGGGGTCGGCTATGGCTACACCTTC. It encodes CASTEGVGYGYTF.

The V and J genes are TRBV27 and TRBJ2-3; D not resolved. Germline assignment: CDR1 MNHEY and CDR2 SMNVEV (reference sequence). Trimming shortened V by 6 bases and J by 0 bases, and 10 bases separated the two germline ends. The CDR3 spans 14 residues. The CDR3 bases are TGTGCCAGCAGCCCAAGCCCTAGCACAGATACGCAGTATTTT. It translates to CASSPSPSTDTQYF.

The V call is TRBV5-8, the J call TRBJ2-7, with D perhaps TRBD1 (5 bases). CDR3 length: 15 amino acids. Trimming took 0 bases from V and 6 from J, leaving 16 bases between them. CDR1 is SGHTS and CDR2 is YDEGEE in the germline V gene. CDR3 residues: CASSLAWDAGLEQYF. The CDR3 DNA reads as TGTGCCAGCAGCTTGGCCTGGGATGCAGGGCTCGAGCAGTACTTC.

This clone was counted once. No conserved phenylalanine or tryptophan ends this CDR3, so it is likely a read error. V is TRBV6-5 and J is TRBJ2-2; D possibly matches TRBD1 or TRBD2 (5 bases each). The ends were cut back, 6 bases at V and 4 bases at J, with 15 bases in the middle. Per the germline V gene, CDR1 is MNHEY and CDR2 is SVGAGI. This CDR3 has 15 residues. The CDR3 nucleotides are TGTGCCAGCAGACTCAGGGTAGAGGGCACCGGGGAGCTGTTTTCT. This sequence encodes CASRLRVEGTGELFS.

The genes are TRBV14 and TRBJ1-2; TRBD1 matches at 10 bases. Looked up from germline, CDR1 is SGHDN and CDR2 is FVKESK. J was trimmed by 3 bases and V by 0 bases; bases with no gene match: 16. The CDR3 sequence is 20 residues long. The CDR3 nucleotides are TGTGCCAGCAGCCAAGATTTTATTGAGGGACAGGGGTTTTTCGACTATGGCTACACCTTC. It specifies CASSQDFIEGQGFFDYGYTF.

The CDR3 sequence: CASSHSRGTTEAFF. The CDR3, as DNA: TGTGCCAGCAGCCATAGCAGGGGGACTACTGAAGCTTTCTTT. J is TRBJ1-1 and V is TRBV14; 7 bases are a match to TRBD1. CDR3 length equals 14 residues. V was clipped by 3 bases and J by 5 bases; unmatched bases: 6. CDR1 SGHDN and CDR2 FVKESK come from the germline V gene.

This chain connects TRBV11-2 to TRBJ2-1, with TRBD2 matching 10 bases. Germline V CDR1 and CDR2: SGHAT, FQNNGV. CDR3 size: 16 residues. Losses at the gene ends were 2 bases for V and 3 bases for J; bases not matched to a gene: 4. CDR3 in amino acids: CASSLRLAGYYNEQFF. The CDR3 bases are TGTGCCAGCAGCTTAAGACTAGCGGGCTACTACAATGAGCAGTTCTTC.

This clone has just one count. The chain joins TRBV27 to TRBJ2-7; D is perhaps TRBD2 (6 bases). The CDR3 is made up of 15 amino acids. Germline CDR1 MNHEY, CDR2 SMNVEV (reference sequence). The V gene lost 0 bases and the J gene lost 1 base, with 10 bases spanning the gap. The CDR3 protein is CASSLSVGGSYEQYF. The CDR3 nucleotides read TGTGCCAGCAGTTTATCTGTTGGGGGGTCCTACGAGCAGTACTTC.

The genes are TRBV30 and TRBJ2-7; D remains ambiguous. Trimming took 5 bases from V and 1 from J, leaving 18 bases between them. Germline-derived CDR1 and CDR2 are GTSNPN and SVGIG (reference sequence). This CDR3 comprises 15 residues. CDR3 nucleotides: TGTGCCTGGGGTGCAACGTTGCCGGCGTCCTACGAGCAGTACTTC. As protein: CAWGATLPASYEQYF.

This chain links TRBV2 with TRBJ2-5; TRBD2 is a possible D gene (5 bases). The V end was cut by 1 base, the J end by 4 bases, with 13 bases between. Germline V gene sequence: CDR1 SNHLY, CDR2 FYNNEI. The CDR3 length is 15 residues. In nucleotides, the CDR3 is TGTGCCAGCAGTGAAGGGGTAACGGGGAGAGAGACCCAGTACTTC. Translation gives CASSEGVTGRETQYF.

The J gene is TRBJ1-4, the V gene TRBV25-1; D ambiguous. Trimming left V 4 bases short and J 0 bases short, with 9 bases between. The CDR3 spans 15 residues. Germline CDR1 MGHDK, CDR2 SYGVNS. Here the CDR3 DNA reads TGTGCCAGCAGTGCCTTACTAACAACTAATGAAAAACTGTTTTTT. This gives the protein CASSALLTTNEKLFF.

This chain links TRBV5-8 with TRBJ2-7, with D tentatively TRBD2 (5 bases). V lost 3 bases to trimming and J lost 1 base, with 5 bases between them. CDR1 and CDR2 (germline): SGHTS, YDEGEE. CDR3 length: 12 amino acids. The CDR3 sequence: CASSSGSYEQYF. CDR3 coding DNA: TGTGCCAGCAGCTCGGGATCCTACGAGCAGTACTTC.

The CDR3 region has the DNA TGTGCCAGCAGTGAACGGGTGGGGTACGAGCAGTACTTC. Amino acid sequence: CASSERVGYEQYF. The rearrangement uses TRBV6-1 and TRBJ2-7; D remains ambiguous. The CDR3 is 13 amino acids. Trimming took 2 bases from V and 4 from J, leaving 9 bases between them. Germline lookup yields CDR1 MNHNS and CDR2 SASEGT.

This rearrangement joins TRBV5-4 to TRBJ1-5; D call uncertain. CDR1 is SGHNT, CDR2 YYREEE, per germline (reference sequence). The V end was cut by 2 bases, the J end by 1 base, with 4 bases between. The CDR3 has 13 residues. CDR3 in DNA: TGTGCCAGCAGCTTAGAGAGCAATCAGCCCCAGCATTTT. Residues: CASSLESNQPQHF. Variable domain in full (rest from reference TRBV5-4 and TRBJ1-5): ETGVTQSPTHLIKTRGQQVTLRCSSQSGHNTVSWYQQALGQGPQFIFQYYREEENGRGNFPPRFSGLQFPNYSSELNVNALELDDSALYLCASSLESNQPQHFGDGTRLSIL.

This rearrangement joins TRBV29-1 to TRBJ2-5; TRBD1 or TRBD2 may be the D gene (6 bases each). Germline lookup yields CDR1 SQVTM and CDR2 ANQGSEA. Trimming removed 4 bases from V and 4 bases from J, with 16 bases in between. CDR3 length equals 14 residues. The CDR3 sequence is CSVVDFRGGETQYF. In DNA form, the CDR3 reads TGCAGCGTTGTGGACTTCAGGGGAGGAGAGACCCAGTACTTC.

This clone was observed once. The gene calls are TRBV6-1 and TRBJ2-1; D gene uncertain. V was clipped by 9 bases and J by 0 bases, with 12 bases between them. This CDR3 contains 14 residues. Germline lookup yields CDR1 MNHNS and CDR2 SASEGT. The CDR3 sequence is CASASSISYNEQFF. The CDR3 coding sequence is TGTGCCAGTGCCTCTTCCATCTCCTACAATGAGCAGTTCTTC.

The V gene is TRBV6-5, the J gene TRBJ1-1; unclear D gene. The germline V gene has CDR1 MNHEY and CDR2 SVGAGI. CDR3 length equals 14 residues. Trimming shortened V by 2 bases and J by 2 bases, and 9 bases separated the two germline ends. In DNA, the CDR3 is TGTGCCAGCAGTTACGGCAGTGGAAACACTGAAGCTTTCTTT. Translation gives CASSYGSGNTEAFF.

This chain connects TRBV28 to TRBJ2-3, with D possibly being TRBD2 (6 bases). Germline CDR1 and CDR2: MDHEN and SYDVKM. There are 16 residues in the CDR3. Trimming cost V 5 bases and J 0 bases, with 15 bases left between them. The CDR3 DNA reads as TGTGCCAGCAGTCCCCTTTTAGGGACTAGCACAGATACGCAGTATTTT. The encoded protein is CASSPLLGTSTDTQYF.

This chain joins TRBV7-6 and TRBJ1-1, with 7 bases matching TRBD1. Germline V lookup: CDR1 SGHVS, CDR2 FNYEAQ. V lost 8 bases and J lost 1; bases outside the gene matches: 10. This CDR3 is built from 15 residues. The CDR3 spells CASSETAGGNTEAFF. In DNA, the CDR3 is TGTGCCAGCTCAGAAACGGCAGGGGGGAACACTGAAGCTTTCTTT.

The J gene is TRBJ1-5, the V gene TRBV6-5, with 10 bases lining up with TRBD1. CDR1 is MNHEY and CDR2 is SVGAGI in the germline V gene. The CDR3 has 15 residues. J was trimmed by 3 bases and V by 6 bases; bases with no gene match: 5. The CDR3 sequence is CASRKTGGSNQPQHF. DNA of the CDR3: TGTGCCAGCAGGAAGACAGGGGGCTCCAATCAGCCCCAGCATTTT.

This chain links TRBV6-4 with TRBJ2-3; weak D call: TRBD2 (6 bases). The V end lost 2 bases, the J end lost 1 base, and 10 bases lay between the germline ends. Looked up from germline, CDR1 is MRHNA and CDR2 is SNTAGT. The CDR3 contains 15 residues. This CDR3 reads CASSDRGAGTDTQYF. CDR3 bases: TGTGCCAGCAGTGACCGCGGGGCGGGCACAGATACGCAGTATTTT.